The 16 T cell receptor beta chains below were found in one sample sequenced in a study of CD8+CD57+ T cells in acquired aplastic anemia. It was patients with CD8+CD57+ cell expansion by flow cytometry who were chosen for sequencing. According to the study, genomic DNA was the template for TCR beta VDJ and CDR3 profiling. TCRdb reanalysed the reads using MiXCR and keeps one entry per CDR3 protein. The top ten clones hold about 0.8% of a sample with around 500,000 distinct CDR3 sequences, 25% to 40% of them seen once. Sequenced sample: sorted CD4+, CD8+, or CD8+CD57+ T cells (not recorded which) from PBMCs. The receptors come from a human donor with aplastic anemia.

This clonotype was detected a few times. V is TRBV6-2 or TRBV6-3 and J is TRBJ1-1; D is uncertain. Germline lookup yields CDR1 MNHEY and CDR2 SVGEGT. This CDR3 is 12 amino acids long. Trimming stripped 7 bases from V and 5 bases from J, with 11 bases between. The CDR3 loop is CASNDPGTEAFF. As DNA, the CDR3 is TGTGCCAGCAATGACCCCGGAACTGAAGCTTTCTTT.

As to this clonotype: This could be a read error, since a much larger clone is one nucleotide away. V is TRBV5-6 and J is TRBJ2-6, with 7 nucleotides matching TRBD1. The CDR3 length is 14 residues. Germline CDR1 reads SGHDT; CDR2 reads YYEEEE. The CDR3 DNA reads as TGTGTCAGCCGTGACAGGGCTGGGGCCAACGTCCTGACTTTC. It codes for CVSRDRAGANVLTF.

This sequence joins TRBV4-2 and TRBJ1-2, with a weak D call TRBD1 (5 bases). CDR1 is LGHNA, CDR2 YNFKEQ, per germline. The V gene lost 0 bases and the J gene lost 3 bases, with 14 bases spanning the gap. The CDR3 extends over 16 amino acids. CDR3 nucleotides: TGTGCCAGCAGCCAAGATCAAGGACGGGGCGACTATGGCTACACCTTC. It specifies CASSQDQGRGDYGYTF.

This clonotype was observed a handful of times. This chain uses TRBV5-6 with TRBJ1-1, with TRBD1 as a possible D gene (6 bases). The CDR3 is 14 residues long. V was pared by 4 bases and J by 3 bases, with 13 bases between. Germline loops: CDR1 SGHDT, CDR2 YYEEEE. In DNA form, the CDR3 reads TGTGCCAGCAGCGGGTGGGGGGCCGACACTGAAGCTTTCTTT. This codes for CASSGWGADTEAFF. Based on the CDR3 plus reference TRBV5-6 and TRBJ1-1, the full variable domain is DAGVTQSPTHLIKTRGQQVTLRCSPKSGHDTVSWYQQALGQGPQFIFQYYEEEERQRGNFPDRFSGHQFPNYSSELNVNALLLGDSALYLCASSGWGADTEAFFGQGTRLTVV.

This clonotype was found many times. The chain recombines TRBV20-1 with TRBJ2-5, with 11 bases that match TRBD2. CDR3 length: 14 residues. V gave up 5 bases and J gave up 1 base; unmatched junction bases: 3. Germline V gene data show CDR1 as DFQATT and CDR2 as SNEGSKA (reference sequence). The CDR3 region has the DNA TGCAGTGCTGCCCTAGCGGGGGGCCAAGAGACCCAGTACTTC. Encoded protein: CSAALAGGQETQYF.

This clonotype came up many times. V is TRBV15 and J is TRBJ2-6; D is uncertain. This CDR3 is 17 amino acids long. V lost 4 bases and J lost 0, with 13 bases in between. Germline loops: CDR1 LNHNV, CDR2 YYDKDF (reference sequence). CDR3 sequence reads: CATSNGRINSGANVLTF. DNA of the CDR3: TGTGCCACCAGCAACGGACGGATCAACTCTGGGGCCAACGTCCTGACTTTC.

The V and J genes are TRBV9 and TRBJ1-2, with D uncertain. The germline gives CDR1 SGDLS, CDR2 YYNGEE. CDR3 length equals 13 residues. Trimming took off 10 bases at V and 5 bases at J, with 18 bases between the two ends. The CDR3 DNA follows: TGTGCCGCCTGCGTATACGGTAGGTATGGCTACACCTTC. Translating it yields CAACVYGRYGYTF.

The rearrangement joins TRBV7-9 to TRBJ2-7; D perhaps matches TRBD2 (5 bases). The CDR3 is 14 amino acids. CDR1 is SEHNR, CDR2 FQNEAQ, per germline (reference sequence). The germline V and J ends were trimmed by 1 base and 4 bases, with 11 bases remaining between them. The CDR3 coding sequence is TGTGCCAGCAGCTTAGACCAGCGGACTTACGAGCAGTACTTC. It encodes CASSLDQRTYEQYF.

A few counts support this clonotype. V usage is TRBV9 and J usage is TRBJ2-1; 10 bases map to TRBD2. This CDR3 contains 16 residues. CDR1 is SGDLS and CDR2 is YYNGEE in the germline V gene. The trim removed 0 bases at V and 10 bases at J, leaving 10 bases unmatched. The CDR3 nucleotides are TGTGCCAGCAGCGTAGGCCTAGCGGGAGCCCCAACCGAGCAGTTCTTC. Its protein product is CASSVGLAGAPTEQFF.

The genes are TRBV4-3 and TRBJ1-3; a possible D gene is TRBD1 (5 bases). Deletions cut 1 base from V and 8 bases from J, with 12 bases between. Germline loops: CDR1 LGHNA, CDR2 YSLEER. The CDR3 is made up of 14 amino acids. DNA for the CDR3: TGCGCCAGCAGCCAAGTTAGGGGCGGGGACACCATATATTTT. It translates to CASSQVRGGDTIYF.

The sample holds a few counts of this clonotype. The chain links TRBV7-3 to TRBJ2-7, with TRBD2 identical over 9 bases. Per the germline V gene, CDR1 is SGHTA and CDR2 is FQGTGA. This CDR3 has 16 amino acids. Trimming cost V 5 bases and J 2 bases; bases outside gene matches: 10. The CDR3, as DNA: TGTGCCAGCAGCACCCCTATAGCGGGGGACGCCTACGAGCAGTACTTC. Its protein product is CASSTPIAGDAYEQYF.

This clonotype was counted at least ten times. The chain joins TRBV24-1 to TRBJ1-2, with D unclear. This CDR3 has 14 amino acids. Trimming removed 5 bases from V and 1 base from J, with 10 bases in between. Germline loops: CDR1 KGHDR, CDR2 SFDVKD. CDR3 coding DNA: TGTGCCACCAGTGGAATGAGGAGTAACTATGGCTACACCTTC. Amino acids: CATSGMRSNYGYTF.

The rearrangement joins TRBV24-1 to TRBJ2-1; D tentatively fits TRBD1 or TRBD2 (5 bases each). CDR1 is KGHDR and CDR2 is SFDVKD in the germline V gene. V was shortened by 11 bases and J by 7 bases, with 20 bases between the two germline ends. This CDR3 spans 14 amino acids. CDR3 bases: TGTGCCAGCTCACCCACGCGAGGGACGAATGAGCAGTTCTTC. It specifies CASSPTRGTNEQFF.

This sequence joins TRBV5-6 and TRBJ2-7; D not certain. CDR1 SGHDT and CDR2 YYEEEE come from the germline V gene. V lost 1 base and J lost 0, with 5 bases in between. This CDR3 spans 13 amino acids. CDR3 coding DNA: TGTGCCAGCAGCTTGTGGAGCTCCTACGAGCAGTACTTC. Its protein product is CASSLWSSYEQYF. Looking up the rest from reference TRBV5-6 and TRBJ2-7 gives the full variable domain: DAGVTQSPTHLIKTRGQQVTLRCSPKSGHDTVSWYQQALGQGPQFIFQYYEEEERQRGNFPDRFSGHQFPNYSSELNVNALLLGDSALYLCASSLWSSYEQYFGPGTRLTVT.

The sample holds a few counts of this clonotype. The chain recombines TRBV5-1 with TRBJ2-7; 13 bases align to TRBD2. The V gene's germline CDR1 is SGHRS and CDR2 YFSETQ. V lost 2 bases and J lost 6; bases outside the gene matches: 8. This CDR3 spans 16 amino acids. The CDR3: CASSLRTSGSLGEQYF. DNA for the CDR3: TGCGCCAGCAGCTTACGGACTAGCGGGAGTTTAGGCGAGCAGTACTTC. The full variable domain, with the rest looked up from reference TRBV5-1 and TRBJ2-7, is KAGVTQTPRYLIKTRGQQVTLSCSPISGHRSVSWYQQTPGQGLQFLFEYFSETQRNKGNFPGRFSGRQFSNSRSEMNVSTLELGDSALYLCASSLRTSGSLGEQYFGPGTRLTVT.

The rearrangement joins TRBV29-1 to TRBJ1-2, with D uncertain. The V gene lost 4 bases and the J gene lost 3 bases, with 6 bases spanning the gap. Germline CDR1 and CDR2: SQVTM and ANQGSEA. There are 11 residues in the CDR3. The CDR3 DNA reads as TGCAGCGTTGGTGGATACTATGGCTACACCTTC. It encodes CSVGGYYGYTF.